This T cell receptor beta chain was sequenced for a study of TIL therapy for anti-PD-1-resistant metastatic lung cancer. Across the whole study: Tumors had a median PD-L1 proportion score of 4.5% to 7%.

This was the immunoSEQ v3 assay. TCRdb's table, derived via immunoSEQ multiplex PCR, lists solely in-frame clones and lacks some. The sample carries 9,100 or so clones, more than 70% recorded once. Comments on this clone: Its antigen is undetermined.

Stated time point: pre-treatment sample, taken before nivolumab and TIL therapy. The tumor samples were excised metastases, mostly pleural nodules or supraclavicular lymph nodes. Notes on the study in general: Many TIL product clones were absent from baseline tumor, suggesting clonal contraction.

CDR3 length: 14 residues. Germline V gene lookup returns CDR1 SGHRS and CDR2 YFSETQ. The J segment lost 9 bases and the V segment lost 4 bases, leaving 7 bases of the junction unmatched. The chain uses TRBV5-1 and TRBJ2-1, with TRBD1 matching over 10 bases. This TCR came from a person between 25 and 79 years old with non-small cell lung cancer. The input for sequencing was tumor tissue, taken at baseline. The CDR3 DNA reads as TGCGCCAGCAGCCCTGGGACAGGGGTGACTGAGCAGTTCTTC. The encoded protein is CASSPGTGVTEQFF.